These 32 T cell receptor beta chains were sequenced from one sample in a study of spatial heterogeneity in lung cancer (dated by TCRdb to between 2017 and 2020). Summary of the overall study and its limitations: The tumor nonsynonymous mutation count correlated with the number of expanded alpha and beta TCRs within the tumor.

In light of the paper, this sample's time point label describes: sample taken at primary tumor resection. For these receptors, no antigen is known. The library was made by 5' RACE. The reads were generated on a NextSeq 500. TCRdb handled the public reads itself, with Q25 trimming in fastp and clone calling in MiXCR, and kept productive beta chains. Duplicate CDR3 protein sequences are folded into a single record with the most common DNA and genes. This sample comprises about 13,000 distinct CDR3 sequences, 5.6% of them detected only once. Together, the top ten hold approximately 12% of the sample. This material consisted of lung tumor tissue, taken at surgery. The receptors originated from a female donor with early-stage non-small cell lung cancer.

This clonotype qualifies as medium-sized. This beta chain is an unintended read in a library built for alpha chains; its size means little. The chain has TRBV9 and TRBJ2-3; D may be TRBD1 (6 bases). Looked up from germline, CDR1 is SGDLS and CDR2 is YYNGEE. V was cut by 4 bases and J by 9 bases, with 21 bases left in between. CDR3 length: 15 amino acids. CDR3 loop: CASSSPNAQGRTQYF. CDR3 in DNA: TGTGCCAGCAGCTCGCCAAACGCACAGGGACGAACGCAGTATTTT.

This clonotype was picked up many times. The library was prepared for alpha chains; this beta chain is a stray read, so its frequency means little. The chain links TRBV27 to TRBJ2-2; D gene unclear. The germline gives CDR1 MNHEY, CDR2 SMNVEV (reference sequence). With 3 bases removed from V and 4 bases from J, the gap between germline ends came to 9 bases. The CDR3 totals 14 residues. CDR3 in DNA: TGTGCCAGCAGTTTCCGACTTTCCACCGGGGAGCTGTTTTTT. As protein: CASSFRLSTGELFF.

With regard to this clonotype: This beta chain is a stray read from a library made for alpha chains; its abundance is not meaningful. The V and J genes are TRBV6-2 or TRBV6-3 and TRBJ2-7; no clear D gene. This CDR3 is built from 12 residues. V was pared by 9 bases and J by 9 bases, with 18 bases between. In germline, CDR1 is MNHEY, CDR2 SVGEGT. The CDR3 sequence is CASRTAASWQYF. CDR3 DNA sequence: TGTGCCAGTAGAACGGCGGCCTCTTGGCAGTACTTC.

This clonotype was found many times. This beta chain came through as a stray read in a library set up for alpha chains, and its size says little. This rearrangement joins TRBV5-1 to TRBJ2-1; 13 bases map to TRBD2. After removal of 3 bases from V and 8 bases from J, the junction contained 5 bases not matched to a gene. The CDR3 is 15 amino acids. Germline lookup yields CDR1 SGHRS and CDR2 YFSETQ. This CDR3 is CASSWTGTSGDEQFF. CDR3 in DNA: TGCGCCAGCAGCTGGACCGGGACTAGCGGGGATGAGCAGTTCTTC.

This clonotype appeared many times. The size of this beta chain means little, since it is a stray read in a library made for alpha chains. The chain is built from TRBV2 and TRBJ2-7; D is undetermined. The germline V gene encodes CDR1 SNHLY and CDR2 FYNNEI. This CDR3 has 11 residues. V lost 10 bases to trimming and J lost 4 bases, with 11 bases between them. The CDR3 sequence is CATTPWYEQYF. For the CDR3, the DNA is TGTGCCACCACCCCCTGGTACGAGCAGTACTTC.

This clonotype was seen repeatedly, ten times or more. This beta chain was picked up by a library intended for alpha chains and is off target, so its count carries little meaning. This rearrangement joins TRBV12-3 or TRBV12-4 to TRBJ2-3; 7 nucleotides align to TRBD1. V gave up 5 bases and J gave up 0 bases; unmatched junction bases: 8. The CDR3 has 16 residues. CDR3 in amino acids: CASSPRGQGSTDTQYF. CDR3 in DNA: TGTGCCAGCAGTCCTAGGGGGCAAGGGAGCACAGATACGCAGTATTTT.

This clonotype was seen repeatedly, ten times or more. This beta chain represents an off-target read in a library built for alpha chains; its size is of limited meaning. V is TRBV20-1 and J is TRBJ2-3; TRBD2 agrees at 12 bases. This CDR3 region has 18 residues. J gave up 4 bases and V 1 base, and 12 bases lay outside the gene matches. Germline CDR1 and CDR2: DFQATT and SNEGSKA (reference sequence). In nucleotides, the CDR3 is TGCAGTGCTAGAGGCAGCCTAGCGGGGGGGCATCCCTCAGATACGCAGTATTTT. This codes for CSARGSLAGGHPSDTQYF.

This clonotype has ten or more counts. For a library built for alpha chains, this beta chain is a stray read; little rests on its size. The chain recombines TRBV7-9 with TRBJ2-7; 8 nucleotides align to TRBD1. V gave up 3 bases and J gave up 6 bases; unmatched junction bases: 16. The CDR3 consists of 17 residues. Germline assignment: CDR1 SEHNR and CDR2 FQNEAQ (reference sequence). The CDR3 loop reads CASSFSPGQGWALEQYF. The CDR3 nucleotides are TGTGCCAGCAGCTTCTCCCCTGGACAGGGTTGGGCCCTCGAGCAGTACTTC.

Ten or more counts support this clonotype. Little can be read into the size of this beta chain, an off-target read in a library designed for alpha chains. The rearrangement uses TRBV5-6 and TRBJ1-2, with a weak D call TRBD1 (6 bases). The CDR3 consists of 14 residues. V gave up 1 base and J gave up 2 bases, with 9 bases separating them. The germline CDR1 and CDR2 sequences are SGHDT and YYEEEE. The CDR3 sequence: CASSLTGRNYGYTF. The CDR3 DNA follows: TGTGCCAGCAGCTTGACAGGGAGAAACTATGGCTACACCTTC.

This clonotype was seen repeatedly, ten times or more. Being off target in a library aimed at alpha chains, this beta chain has a size of little meaning. This chain's CDR3 is CASSEGTGAYEQYF. CDR3 in DNA: TGTGCCAGCAGTGAAGGGACAGGGGCCTACGAGCAGTACTTC. The chain uses TRBV2 and TRBJ2-7; 9 nucleotides align to TRBD1. Germline-derived CDR1 and CDR2 are SNHLY and FYNNEI. V shed 1 base and J 2 bases; nucleotides not matched to a gene: 0. This CDR3 has 14 residues.

Many counts were recorded for this clonotype. This beta chain is a stray read from a library made for alpha chains; its abundance is not meaningful. This rearrangement joins TRBV6-4 to TRBJ1-2; no clear D gene. Germline CDR1 reads MRHNA; CDR2 reads SNTAGT. Trimming took off 3 bases at V and 8 bases at J, with 4 bases between the two ends. This CDR3 region has 10 residues. The CDR3 sequence: CASSDGGYTF. The CDR3 bases are TGTGCCAGCAGTGATGGAGGCTACACCTTC.

This clonotype was seen at least ten times. A library prepared for alpha chains yielded this beta chain as an off-target read; its size is of little meaning. The chain couples TRBV9 to TRBJ2-2; a weak D match, TRBD1 (6 bases). The CDR3 is 15 residues long. CDR1 and CDR2 (germline): SGDLS, YYNGEE. Trimming shortened V by 1 base and J by 6 bases, and 13 bases separated the two germline ends. The DNA for the CDR3 is TGTGCCAGCAGCGTACTACAGGGCCCAGCCGGGGAGCTGTTTTTT. This gives the protein CASSVLQGPAGELFF.

This clonotype has ten or more counts. The library was prepared for alpha chains; this beta chain is a stray read, so its frequency means little. V is TRBV21-1 and J is TRBJ2-2; the DNA was not used to check the table's D call, TRBD1. TRBV21-1 is a documented pseudogene. The CDR3 covers 16 residues. The CDR3 sequence is CASSQMGQGGTGELFF. CDR3 DNA: TGTGCCAGCAGCCAAATGGGACAGGGTGGCACCGGGGAGCTGTTTTTT.

Ten or more counts support this clonotype. As an off-target read in a library built for alpha chains, this beta chain has a frequency of little significance. The rearrangement joins TRBV7-2 to TRBJ1-4, with 8 bases matching TRBD1. Per germline, CDR1 SGHTA and CDR2 FQGNSA. After removal of 4 bases from V and 7 bases from J, the junction contained 8 bases not matched to a gene. The CDR3 contains 15 residues. CDR3 sequence (DNA): TGTGCCAGCAGCTCCAGGGGGCTAGAAGGTGAAAAACTGTTTTTT. It is translated as CASSSRGLEGEKLFF.

This clonotype was picked up many times. Little can be read into the size of this beta chain, an off-target read in a library designed for alpha chains. The CDR3 spells CSVWDRSGRNEQFF. CDR3 DNA: TGCAGCGTTTGGGACAGGTCGGGTCGCAATGAGCAGTTCTTC. The rearrangement uses TRBV29-1 and TRBJ2-1, with 8 bases identical to TRBD1. The junction had 9 bases not matched to a gene; V was cut back by 5 bases and J by 6 bases. The CDR3 has 14 amino acids. Germline V gene sequence: CDR1 SQVTM, CDR2 ANQGSEA.

This clonotype came up many times. A library made for alpha chains picked up this beta chain off target, so its size means little. This sequence joins TRBV4-1 and TRBJ1-5, with D perhaps TRBD1 (5 bases). Germline V gives CDR1 MGHRA, CDR2 YSYEKL. This CDR3 contains 15 residues. V dropped 4 bases and J dropped 0 bases, with 10 bases sitting between them. DNA of the CDR3: TGCGCCAGCAGCCCGACAGAATATAGCAATCAGCCCCAGCATTTT. This translates into CASSPTEYSNQPQHF.

This clonotype has ten or more counts. Since the library was made to target alpha chains, this beta chain is a stray read and its abundance is not meaningful. The chain carries TRBV2 and TRBJ2-3; D uncertain. This CDR3 has 14 residues. V lost 5 bases to trimming and J lost 0 bases, with 9 bases between them. Germline CDR1 is SNHLY and CDR2 is FYNNEI. The CDR3 coding sequence is TGTGCCAGCAGTATTTGGGCGAGCACAGATACGCAGTATTTT. This gives the protein CASSIWASTDTQYF.

Regarding this clonotype: Since it is a stray read in a library aimed at alpha chains, this beta chain has a size that is not meaningful. The J gene is TRBJ1-5, the V gene TRBV5-1; D is undetermined. Germline V gene sequence: CDR1 SGHRS, CDR2 YFSETQ. Trimming took 1 base from V and 5 from J, leaving 7 bases between them. The CDR3 is 13 amino acids. The CDR3 nucleotides read TGCGCCAGCAGCTTGAACAGAGATCAGCCCCAGCATTTT. It translates to CASSLNRDQPQHF.

In this sample, this clonotype turned up many times. The library was prepared for alpha chains; this beta chain is a stray read, so its frequency means little. This chain joins TRBV12-3 or TRBV12-4 and TRBJ1-2; a weak D match, TRBD1 (6 bases). This CDR3 contains 13 residues. V lost 6 bases and J lost 4, with 12 bases in between. CDR3 coding DNA: TGTGCCAGCAGCCAACAGGGAGTCTATGGCTACACCTTC. Its translation is CASSQQGVYGYTF.

This clonotype has at least ten counts. This beta chain is an off-target read within a library intended for alpha chains, so its frequency means little. The chain is built from TRBV20-1 and TRBJ1-2; no clear D. Trimming took off 6 bases at V and 5 bases at J, with 13 bases between the two ends. The CDR3 runs to 12 residues. Germline CDR1 DFQATT, CDR2 SNEGSKA (reference sequence). The CDR3: CSAPDLRYGYTF. DNA for the CDR3: TGCAGTGCCCCGGACTTACGTTATGGCTACACCTTC.

This clonotype was observed at least ten times. This beta chain is an off-target read within a library intended for alpha chains, so its frequency means little. The CDR3 region has the DNA TGTGCCAGCAGCTTTCGGGGGGGCCGGGACAATGAGCAGTTCTTC. Encoded protein: CASSFRGGRDNEQFF. V and J are TRBV11-2 and TRBJ2-1; 8 bases line up with TRBD2. Germline V gives CDR1 SGHAT, CDR2 FQNNGV. V was clipped by 3 bases and J by 5 bases; unmatched bases: 6. The CDR3 runs to 15 residues. Full variable domain (rest looked up from reference TRBV11-2 and TRBJ2-1): EAGVAQSPRYKIIEKRQSVAFWCNPISGHATLYWYQQILGQGPKLLIQFQNNGVVDDSQLPKDRFSAERLKGVDSTLKIQPAKLEDSAVYLCASSFRGGRDNEQFFGPGTRLTVL.

This clonotype was observed many times. This beta chain represents an off-target read in a library built for alpha chains; its size is of limited meaning. CDR3 sequence reads: CASSWSWGATNEQFF. For the CDR3, the DNA is TGTGCCAGCAGCTGGAGTTGGGGGGCGACAAATGAGCAGTTCTTC. The V gene is TRBV7-2, the J gene TRBJ2-1; D might be TRBD1 or TRBD2, each matching 6 bases. The CDR3 covers 15 residues. Germline V gene data show CDR1 as SGHTA and CDR2 as FQGNSA. The V end lost 4 bases, the J end lost 7 bases, and 17 bases lay between the germline ends.

This clonotype was recorded many times. A library prepared for alpha chains yielded this beta chain as an off-target read; its size is of little meaning. The chain uses TRBV29-1 and TRBJ2-5; 7 bases map to TRBD1. Germline CDR1 is SQVTM and CDR2 is ANQGSEA. This CDR3 has 13 amino acids. After removal of 7 bases from V and 0 bases from J, the junction contained 5 bases not matched to a gene. CDR3: CSAATGYQETQYF. The CDR3 DNA is TGCAGCGCCGCGACAGGGTACCAAGAGACCCAGTACTTC. The variable domain in full, completed from reference TRBV29-1 and TRBJ2-5, reads SAVISQKPSRDICQRGTSLTIQCQVDSQVTMMFWYRQQPGQSLTLIATANQGSEATYESGFVIDKFPISRPNLTFSTLTVSNMSPEDSSIYLCSAATGYQETQYFGPGTRLLVL.

This clonotype has a count of ten or more. This beta chain is a stray read from a library made for alpha chains; its abundance is not meaningful. The chain carries TRBV7-3 and TRBJ2-1; D is uncertain. This CDR3 is built from 13 residues. Germline V CDR1 and CDR2: SGHTA, FQGTGA. With 1 base removed from V and 8 bases from J, the gap between germline ends came to 9 bases. Here the CDR3 DNA reads TGTGCCAGCAGCTTAAGTCCTAGTTATGAGCAGTTCTTC. It encodes CASSLSPSYEQFF.

This clonotype has only one observation. This beta chain appears as a stray read in a library generated for alpha chains; its size is not informative. V is TRBV21-1 and J is TRBJ2-6; the table's D call of TRBD1 was not tested on the DNA. TRBV21-1 has pseudogene status. CDR3 length equals 17 residues. Written as DNA, the CDR3 is TGTGCCAGCAGCAAAGTAGGGGTATCGACTGGGGCCAACGTCCTGACTTTC. This sequence encodes CASSKVGVSTGANVLTF.

This clonotype was seen ten or more times. This beta chain slipped into a library made for alpha chains as a stray read, so its size is not meaningful. V and J are TRBV28 and TRBJ2-3; D may be TRBD2 (7 bases). Germline V lookup: CDR1 MDHEN, CDR2 SYDVKM. The CDR3 extends over 16 amino acids. Trimming cost V 8 bases and J 0 bases, with 18 bases left between them. The CDR3 coding sequence is TGTGCCAGCGCCCACGCGGGGGCGCTTAGCACAGATACGCAGTATTTT. This gives the protein CASAHAGALSTDTQYF.

In the case of this clonotype: As an off-target read in a library built for alpha chains, this beta chain has a frequency of little significance. V usage is TRBV20-1 and J usage is TRBJ2-1; either TRBD1 or TRBD2 may supply D (6 bases each). V lost 0 bases and J 1 base, leaving 16 bases between the germline ends. There are 17 residues in the CDR3. CDR1 DFQATT and CDR2 SNEGSKA come from the germline V gene (reference sequence). The CDR3: CSARDPLRGASYNEQFF. The CDR3, as DNA: TGCAGTGCTAGAGATCCCTTAAGGGGGGCGTCCTACAATGAGCAGTTCTTC.

This clonotype was detected ten times or more. Because the library targeted alpha chains, this beta chain is an off-target read whose size means little. The chain links TRBV20-1 to TRBJ2-1, with D possibly matching TRBD2 (6 bases). V shed 3 bases and J shed 10 bases, with 19 bases lying between them. Per the germline V gene, CDR1 is DFQATT and CDR2 is SNEGSKA (reference sequence). This CDR3 is built from 14 residues. The CDR3 nucleotides are TGCAGTGCTAGGGTCCGGCTGAGGGCGGGGGAGCAGTTCTTC. Residues: CSARVRLRAGEQFF.

In this sample, this clonotype turned up many times. The library was designed around alpha chains, so this beta chain is a stray read whose abundance carries little weight. The chain has TRBV7-2 and TRBJ1-4; no clear D gene. The CDR3 has 13 amino acids. Per the germline V gene, CDR1 is SGHTA and CDR2 is FQGNSA. Trimming stripped 10 bases from V and 3 bases from J, with 12 bases between. The CDR3 region has the DNA TGTGCCACTCGCGCGGGCTCTAATGAAAAACTGTTTTTT. Amino acid sequence: CATRAGSNEKLFF.

This clonotype has at least ten counts. Found in a library prepared for alpha chains, this beta chain is an off-target read, and its abundance has little meaning. CDR3 bases: TGTGCCAGCAGGTCACAGGAGAACACTGAAGCTTTCTTT. Its translation is CASRSQENTEAFF. The V gene is TRBV11-2, the J gene TRBJ1-1, with a weak D call TRBD1 (5 bases). There are 13 residues in the CDR3. V was cut by 6 bases and J by 1 base, with 9 bases left in between. Germline V lookup: CDR1 SGHAT, CDR2 FQNNGV. Based on the CDR3 plus reference TRBV11-2 and TRBJ1-1, the full variable domain is EAGVAQSPRYKIIEKRQSVAFWCNPISGHATLYWYQQILGQGPKLLIQFQNNGVVDDSQLPKDRFSAERLKGVDSTLKIQPAKLEDSAVYLCASRSQENTEAFFGQGTRLTVV.

This clonotype was counted at least ten times. The library was designed around alpha chains, so this beta chain is a stray read whose abundance carries little weight. CDR3 DNA sequence: TGTGCCAGCAGCCCTTTGACAGCAAATCAGCCCCAGCATTTT. This codes for CASSPLTANQPQHF. V gene TRBV7-8 combines with J gene TRBJ1-5; tentative D call: TRBD1 (5 bases). The CDR3 extends over 14 amino acids. The V end was cut by 5 bases, the J end by 4 bases, with 12 bases between. Looked up from germline, CDR1 is SGHVS and CDR2 is FQNEAQ.

The sample holds many counts of this clonotype. This beta chain was picked up by a library intended for alpha chains and is off target, so its count carries little meaning. The V gene is TRBV6-1, the J gene TRBJ2-6; D is ambiguous. Germline lookup yields CDR1 MNHNS and CDR2 SASEGT. Trimming removed 2 bases at V and 2 bases at J, with 16 bases between. CDR3 length equals 18 residues. In DNA form, the CDR3 reads TGTGCCAGCAGTGAACAACCCCCCCGGGCCACTGGGGCCAACGTCCTGACTTTC. Amino acids: CASSEQPPRATGANVLTF.